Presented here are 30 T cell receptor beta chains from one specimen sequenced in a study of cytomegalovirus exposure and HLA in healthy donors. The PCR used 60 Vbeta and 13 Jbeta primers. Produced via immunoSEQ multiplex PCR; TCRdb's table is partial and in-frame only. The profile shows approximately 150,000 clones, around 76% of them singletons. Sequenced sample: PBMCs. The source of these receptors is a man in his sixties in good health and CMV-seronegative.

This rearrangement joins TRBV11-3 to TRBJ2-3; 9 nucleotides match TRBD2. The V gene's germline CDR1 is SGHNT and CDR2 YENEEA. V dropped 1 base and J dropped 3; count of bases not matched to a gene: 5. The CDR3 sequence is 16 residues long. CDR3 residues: CASSLGASGETDTQYF. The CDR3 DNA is TGTGCCAGCAGCTTAGGGGCTAGCGGGGAAACAGATACGCAGTATTTT.

CDR3 sequence (DNA): TGTGCCATCAGGGGCGACACCGAGAACACTGAAGCTTTCTTT. This codes for CAIRGDTENTEAFF. V gene TRBV10-3 combines with J gene TRBJ1-1; the D is unclear. Germline V gene sequence: CDR1 ENHRY, CDR2 SYGVKD. The length of the CDR3 is 14 residues. V lost 6 bases and J lost 1, with 12 bases in between.

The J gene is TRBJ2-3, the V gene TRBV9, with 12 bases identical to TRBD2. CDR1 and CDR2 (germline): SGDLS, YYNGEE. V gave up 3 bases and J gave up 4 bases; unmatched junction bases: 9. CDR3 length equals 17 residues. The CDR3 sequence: CASSAGRTSGKADTQYF. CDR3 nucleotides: TGTGCCAGCAGCGCCGGGCGGACTAGCGGGAAGGCAGATACGCAGTATTTT.

CDR3 sequence: CASSLDFGDTQYF. The DNA for the CDR3 is TGTGCCAGCAGCTTAGATTTCGGAGATACGCAGTATTTT. The genes are TRBV11-3 and TRBJ2-3; D unresolved. The CDR3 totals 13 residues. The germline CDR1 and CDR2 sequences are SGHNT and YENEEA. V lost 0 bases and J 5 bases, leaving 6 bases between the germline ends.

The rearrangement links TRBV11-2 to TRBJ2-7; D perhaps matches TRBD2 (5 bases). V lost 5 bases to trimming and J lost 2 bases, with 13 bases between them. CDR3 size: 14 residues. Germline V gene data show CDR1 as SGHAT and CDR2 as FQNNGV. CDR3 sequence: CASSQGSQAYEQYF. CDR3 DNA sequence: TGTGCCAGCAGCCAAGGGAGCCAGGCCTACGAGCAGTACTTC.

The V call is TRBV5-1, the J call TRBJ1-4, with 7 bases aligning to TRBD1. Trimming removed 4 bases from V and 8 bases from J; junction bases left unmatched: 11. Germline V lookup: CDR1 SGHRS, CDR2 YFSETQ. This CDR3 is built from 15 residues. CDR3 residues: CASSTRDSINEKLFF. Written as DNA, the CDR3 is TGCGCCAGCAGCACTCGGGACAGTATTAACGAAAAACTGTTTTTT.

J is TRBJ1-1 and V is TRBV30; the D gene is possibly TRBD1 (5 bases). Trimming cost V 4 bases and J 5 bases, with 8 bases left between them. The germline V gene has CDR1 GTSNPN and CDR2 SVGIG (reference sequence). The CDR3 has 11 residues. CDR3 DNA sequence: TGTGCCTGGACAGGGCGGACTGAAGCTTTCTTT. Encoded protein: CAWTGRTEAFF. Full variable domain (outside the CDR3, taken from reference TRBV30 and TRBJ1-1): SQTIHQWPATLVQPVGSPLSLECTVEGTSNPNLYWYRQAAGRGLQLLFYSVGIGQISSEVPQNLSASRPQDRQFILSSKKLLLSDSGFYLCAWTGRTEAFFGQGTRLTVV.

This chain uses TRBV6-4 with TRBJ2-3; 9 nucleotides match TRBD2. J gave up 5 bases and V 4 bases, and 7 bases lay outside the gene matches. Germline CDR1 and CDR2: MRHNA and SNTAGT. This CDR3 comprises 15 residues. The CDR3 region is CASSVAGGLGDTQYF. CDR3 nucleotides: TGTGCCAGCAGTGTGGCGGGGGGGCTAGGAGATACGCAGTATTTT.

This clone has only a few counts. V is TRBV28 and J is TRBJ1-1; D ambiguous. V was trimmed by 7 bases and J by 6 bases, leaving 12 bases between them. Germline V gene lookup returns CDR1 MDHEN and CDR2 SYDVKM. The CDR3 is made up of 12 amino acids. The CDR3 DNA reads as TGTGCCAGCACCTCACAAATCGCTGAAGCTTTCTTT. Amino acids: CASTSQIAEAFF.

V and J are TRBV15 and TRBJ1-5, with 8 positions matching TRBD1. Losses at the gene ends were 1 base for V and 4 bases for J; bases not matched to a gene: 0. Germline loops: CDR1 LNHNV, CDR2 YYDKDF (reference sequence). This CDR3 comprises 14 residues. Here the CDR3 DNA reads TGTGCCACCAGCAGAGGACAGGGGAATCAGCCCCAGCATTTT. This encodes CATSRGQGNQPQHF.

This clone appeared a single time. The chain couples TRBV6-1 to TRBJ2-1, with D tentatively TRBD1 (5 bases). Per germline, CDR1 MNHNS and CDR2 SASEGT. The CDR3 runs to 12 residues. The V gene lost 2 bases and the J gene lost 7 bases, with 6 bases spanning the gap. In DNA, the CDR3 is TGTGCCAGCAGTGAAAGGGGTAATGAGCAGTTCTTC. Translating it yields CASSERGNEQFF.

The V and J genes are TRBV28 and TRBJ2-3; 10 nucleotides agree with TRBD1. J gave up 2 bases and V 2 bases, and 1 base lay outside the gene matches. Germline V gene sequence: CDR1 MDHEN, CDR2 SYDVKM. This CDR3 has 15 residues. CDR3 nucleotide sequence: TGTGCCAGCAGTTTAGGACAGGGGGTCACAGATACGCAGTATTTT. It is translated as CASSLGQGVTDTQYF.

DNA of the CDR3: TGTGCCAGCAGCCGCAACAGGGAAGATCAGCCCCAGCATTTT. Its protein product is CASSRNREDQPQHF. V usage is TRBV7-2 and J usage is TRBJ1-5, with D maybe TRBD1 (6 bases). The CDR3 length is 14 residues. Per the germline V gene, CDR1 is SGHTA and CDR2 is FQGNSA. Trimming pared 5 bases from V and 5 bases from J, leaving 13 bases between.

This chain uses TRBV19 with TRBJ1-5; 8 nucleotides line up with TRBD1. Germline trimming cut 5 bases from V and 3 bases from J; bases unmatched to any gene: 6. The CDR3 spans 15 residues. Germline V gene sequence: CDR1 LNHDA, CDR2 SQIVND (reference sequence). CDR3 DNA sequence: TGTGCCAGTAGTCCCAACAGGGGGAACAATCAGCCCCAGCATTTT. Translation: CASSPNRGNNQPQHF.

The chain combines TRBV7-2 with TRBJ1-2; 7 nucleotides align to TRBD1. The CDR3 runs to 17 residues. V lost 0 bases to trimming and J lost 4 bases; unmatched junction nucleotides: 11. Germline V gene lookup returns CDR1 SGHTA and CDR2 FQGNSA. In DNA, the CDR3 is TGTGCCAGCAGCTTAGCCGGATCGGACAGGAAATCCTATGGCTACACCTTC. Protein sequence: CASSLAGSDRKSYGYTF.

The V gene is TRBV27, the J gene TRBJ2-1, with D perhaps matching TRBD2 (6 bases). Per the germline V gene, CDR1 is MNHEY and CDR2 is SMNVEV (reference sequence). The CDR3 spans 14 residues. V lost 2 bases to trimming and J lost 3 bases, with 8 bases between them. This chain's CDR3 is CASSLLGGYNEQFF. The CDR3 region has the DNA TGTGCCAGCAGTTTACTGGGGGGCTACAATGAGCAGTTCTTC.

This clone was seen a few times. The CDR3 nucleotides read TGTGCCAGCAGTTTGGGCGGGGCCCGGCCCCAGCATTTT. Its protein product is CASSLGGARPQHF. The J gene is TRBJ1-5, the V gene TRBV6-1, with D tentatively TRBD1 (5 bases). The V and J ends lost 5 bases and 9 bases respectively, with 14 bases between them. CDR1 and CDR2 (germline): MNHNS, SASEGT. This CDR3 is built from 13 residues.

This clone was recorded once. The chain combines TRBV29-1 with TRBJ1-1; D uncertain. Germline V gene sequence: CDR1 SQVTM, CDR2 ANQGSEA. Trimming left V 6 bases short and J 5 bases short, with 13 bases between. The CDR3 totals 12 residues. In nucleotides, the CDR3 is TGCAGCGTAGGATATTGGCGGACTGAAGCTTTCTTT. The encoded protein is CSVGYWRTEAFF. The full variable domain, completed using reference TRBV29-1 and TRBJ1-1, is SAVISQKPSRDICQRGTSLTIQCQVDSQVTMMFWYRQQPGQSLTLIATANQGSEATYESGFVIDKFPISRPNLTFSTLTVSNMSPEDSSIYLCSVGYWRTEAFFGQGTRLTVV.

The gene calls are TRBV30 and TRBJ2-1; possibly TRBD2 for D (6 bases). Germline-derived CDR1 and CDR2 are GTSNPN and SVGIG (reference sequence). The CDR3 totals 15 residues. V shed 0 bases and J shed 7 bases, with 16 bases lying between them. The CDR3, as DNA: TGTGCCTGGAGTGTACTCTCGGGAGCAGCAAATGAGCAGTTCTTC. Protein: CAWSVLSGAANEQFF.

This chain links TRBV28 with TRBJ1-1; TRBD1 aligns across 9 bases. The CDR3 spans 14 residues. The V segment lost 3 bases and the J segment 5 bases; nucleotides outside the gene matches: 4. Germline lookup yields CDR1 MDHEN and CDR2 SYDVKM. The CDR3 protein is CASSLGQGYTEAFF. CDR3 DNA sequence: TGTGCCAGCAGTTTGGGACAGGGTTATACTGAAGCTTTCTTT.

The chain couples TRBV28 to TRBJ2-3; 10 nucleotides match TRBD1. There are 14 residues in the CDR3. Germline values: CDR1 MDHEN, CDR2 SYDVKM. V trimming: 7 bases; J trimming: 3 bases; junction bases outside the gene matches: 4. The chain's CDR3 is CASTPGQGTDTQYF. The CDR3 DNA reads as TGTGCCAGCACCCCGGGACAGGGGACAGATACGCAGTATTTT.

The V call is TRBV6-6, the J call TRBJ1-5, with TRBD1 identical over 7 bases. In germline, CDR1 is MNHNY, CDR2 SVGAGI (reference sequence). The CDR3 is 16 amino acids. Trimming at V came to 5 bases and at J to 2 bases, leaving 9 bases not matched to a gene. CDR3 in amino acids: CASSRGRGTGNQPQHF. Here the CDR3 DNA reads TGTGCCAGCAGTAGGGGGCGGGGCACGGGCAATCAGCCCCAGCATTTT.

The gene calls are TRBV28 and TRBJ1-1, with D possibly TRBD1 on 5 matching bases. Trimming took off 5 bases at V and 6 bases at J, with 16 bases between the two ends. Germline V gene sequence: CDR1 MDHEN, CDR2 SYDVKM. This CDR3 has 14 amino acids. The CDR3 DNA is TGTGCCAGCAGTACCACCTTTCCGACAGCTGAAGCTTTCTTT. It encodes CASSTTFPTAEAFF.

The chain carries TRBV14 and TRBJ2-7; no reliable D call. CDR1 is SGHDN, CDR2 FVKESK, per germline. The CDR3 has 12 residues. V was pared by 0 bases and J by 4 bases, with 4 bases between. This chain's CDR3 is CASSQDRYEQYF. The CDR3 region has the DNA TGTGCCAGCAGCCAAGATCGGTACGAGCAGTACTTC.

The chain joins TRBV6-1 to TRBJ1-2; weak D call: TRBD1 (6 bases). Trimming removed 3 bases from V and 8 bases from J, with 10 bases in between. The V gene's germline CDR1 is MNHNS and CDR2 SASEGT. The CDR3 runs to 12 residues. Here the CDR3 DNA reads TGTGCCAGCAGTGAGGGGGCACGAGGCTACACCTTC. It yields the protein CASSEGARGYTF.

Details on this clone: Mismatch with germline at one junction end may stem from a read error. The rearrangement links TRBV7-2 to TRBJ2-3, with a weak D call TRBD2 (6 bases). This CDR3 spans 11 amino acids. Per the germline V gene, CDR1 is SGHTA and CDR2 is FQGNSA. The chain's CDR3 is CASSPLWDLNF. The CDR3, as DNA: TGTGCCAGCAGCCCACTCTGGGACTTAAATTTT.

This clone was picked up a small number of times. CDR3 DNA: TGCGCCAGCAGCCCAGGACTAGCGGGGGGCCCGGGCACAGATACGCAGTATTTT. It encodes CASSPGLAGGPGTDTQYF. The gene calls are TRBV5-1 and TRBJ2-3, with 14 bases aligning to TRBD2. The CDR3 runs 18 residues. After removal of 4 bases from V and 1 base from J, the junction contained 8 bases not matched to a gene. In germline, CDR1 is SGHRS, CDR2 YFSETQ.

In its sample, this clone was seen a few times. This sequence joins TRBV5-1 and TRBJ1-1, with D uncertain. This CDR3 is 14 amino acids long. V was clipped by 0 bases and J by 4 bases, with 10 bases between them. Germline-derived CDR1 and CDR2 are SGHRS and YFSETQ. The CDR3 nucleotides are TGCGCCAGCAGCTTGGATACGGGAGGCACTGAAGCTTTCTTT. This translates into CASSLDTGGTEAFF.

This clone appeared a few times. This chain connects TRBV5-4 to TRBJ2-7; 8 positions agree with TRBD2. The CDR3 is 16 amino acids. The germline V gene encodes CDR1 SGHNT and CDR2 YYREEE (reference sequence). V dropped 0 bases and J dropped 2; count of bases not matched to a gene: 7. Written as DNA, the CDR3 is TGTGCCAGCAGCTTGGGCGGGGGGAGAAACACCTACGAGCAGTACTTC. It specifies CASSLGGGRNTYEQYF.

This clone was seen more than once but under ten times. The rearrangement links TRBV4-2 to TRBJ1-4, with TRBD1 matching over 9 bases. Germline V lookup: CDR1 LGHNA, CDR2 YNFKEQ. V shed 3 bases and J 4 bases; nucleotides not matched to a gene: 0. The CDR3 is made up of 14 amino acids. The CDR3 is CASSQGQGNEKLFF. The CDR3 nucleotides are TGTGCCAGCAGCCAGGGACAGGGTAATGAAAAACTGTTTTTT.